These T cell receptor beta chains were read from a single sample in a study of regulatory T cells in long-lasting Graves disease. TCRdb processed the multiplex PCR reads anew with MiXCR; each CDR3 protein has one entry. The sample has about 430,000 distinct CDR3 sequences, roughly 23% seen once; the top ten hold roughly an eighth. The starting material was peripheral blood mononuclear cells (PBMCs), obtained when the disease was refractory, from a patient treated with antithyroid drugs. Receptors were obtained from a female donor with Graves disease. Both conserved end residues are part of each CDR3. The order of the fields is CDR3 protein, CDR3 DNA, V gene, clone size, J gene, D gene. D genes are given only for firm matches. Where a row states a size, it is once, few, many or the class of an expanded clone; other rows omit it.

CASSGTDRVHEQFF | TGTGCCAGCAGTGGCACGGACAGGGTCCATGAGCAGTTCTTC | TRBV2 | many | TRBJ2-1 | TRBD1
CASRTDGTYEQYF | TGTGCCAGCAGAACTGACGGGACCTACGAGCAGTACTTC | TRBV5-4 | NA | TRBJ2-7 | NA
CASSLIQTETQYF | TGCGCCAGCAGCTTGATACAGACGGAGACCCAGTACTTC | TRBV5-1 | NA | TRBJ2-5 | NA
CASSLMDRTFLKTEAFF | TGTGCCAGCAGCTTGATGGACAGGACTTTCCTCAAGACTGAAGCTTTCTTT | TRBV5-8 | NA | TRBJ1-1 | TRBD1
CASSGTGSGTDTQYF | TGTGCCAGCAGTGGGACAGGGTCGGGCACAGATACGCAGTATTTT | TRBV2 | NA | TRBJ2-3 | TRBD1
CAWSGGQGAGYGYTF | TGTGCCTGGAGTGGGGGACAGGGGGCAGGCTATGGCTACACCTTC | TRBV30 | many | TRBJ1-2 | TRBD1
CASSSPDRIYEQYF | TGTGCCAGCAGTTCCCCGGACAGGATCTACGAGCAGTACTTC | TRBV12-3/TRBV12-4 | many | TRBJ2-7 | TRBD1
CASSYQTSPSSYNEQFF | TGTGCCAGCAGTTACCAGACTAGCCCTAGCTCCTACAATGAGCAGTTCTTC | TRBV6-2/TRBV6-3 | few | TRBJ2-1 | TRBD2
CASSLGSGQNQPQHF | TGTGCCAGCAGCTTAGGGTCCGGACAGAATCAGCCCCAGCATTTT | TRBV11-2 | many | TRBJ1-5 | NA
CASSQGPLGTGRDHSGANVLTF | TGTGCCAGCAGCCAAGGCCCGTTAGGTACAGGCAGGGACCACTCTGGGGCCAACGTCCTGACTTTC | TRBV3-1 | few | TRBJ2-6 | NA
CASSVLDSGANVLTF | TGTGCCAGCAGCGTGCTGGACTCTGGGGCCAACGTCCTGACTTTC | TRBV9 | few | TRBJ2-6 | NA
CASSPPGLEWEQYF | TGTGCCAGCAGCCCACCGGGACTAGAGTGGGAGCAGTACTTC | TRBV7-9 | many | TRBJ2-7 | TRBD2
CASSRGGNTGELFF | TGTGCCAGCAGTCGCGGGGGGAACACCGGGGAGCTGTTTTTT | TRBV28 | many | TRBJ2-2 | TRBD2
CAWKRTDTQYF | TGTGCCTGGAAGCGCACAGATACGCAGTATTTT | TRBV30 | NA | TRBJ2-3 | NA
CASSQEEGSYGYTF | TGTGCCAGCAGCCAAGAGGAGGGTAGCTATGGCTACACCTTC | TRBV4-2 | NA | TRBJ1-2 | NA
CASSYFAGTAYGYTF | TGTGCCAGCAGTTACTTTGCTGGGACAGCCTATGGCTACACCTTC | TRBV12-3/TRBV12-4 | few | TRBJ1-2 | TRBD1
CASSPILAGGTWEQYF | TGTGCCAGCAGCCCCATCCTGGCGGGAGGTACGTGGGAGCAGTACTTC | TRBV7-2 | many | TRBJ2-7 | TRBD2
CASSPTIPTGFQPQHF | TGCGCCAGCAGCCCAACGATACCGACAGGTTTTCAGCCCCAGCATTTT | TRBV5-1 | NA | TRBJ1-5 | NA
CASTTPLVSGGTEAFF | TGTGCCAGCACTACCCCTTTGGTGTCAGGGGGCACTGAAGCTTTCTTT | TRBV28 | many | TRBJ1-1 | TRBD1
CASSQDVVPGNTIYF | TGTGCCAGCAGCCAAGATGTGGTCCCTGGAAACACCATATATTTT | TRBV3-1 | few | TRBJ1-3 | NA
CASSPLTLTDEAFF | TGTGCCAGCAGCCCCCTAACTTTGACGGATGAAGCTTTCTTT | TRBV13 | many | TRBJ1-1 | NA
CASSQVGSGANVLTF | TGTGCCAGCAGTCAAGTGGGGTCTGGGGCCAACGTCCTGACTTTC | TRBV28 | many | TRBJ2-6 | NA
CASNGETGELFF | TGTGCCAGCAACGGGGAAACCGGGGAGCTGTTTTTT | TRBV2 | many | TRBJ2-2 | NA
CSLGGPGSYNEQFF | TGCAGTCTGGGGGGACCAGGCTCCTACAATGAGCAGTTCTTC | TRBV29-1 | once | TRBJ2-1 | NA
CASSLLGGTIYF | TGTGCCAGCAGCTTGCTTGGTGGGACCATATATTTT | TRBV11-1 | NA | TRBJ1-3 | NA
CASSLGAKGTNTEAFF | TGTGCCAGCAGTTTGGGGGCAAAAGGGACTAACACTGAAGCTTTCTTT | TRBV28 | many | TRBJ1-1 | NA
CSARVTDRDSGELFF | TGCAGTGCTAGAGTAACGGACAGGGATTCCGGGGAGCTGTTTTTT | TRBV20-1 | many | TRBJ2-2 | TRBD1
CASSEAGQGRMSDTQYF | TGTGCCAGCAGTGAGGCCGGACAGGGGAGAATGAGTGATACGCAGTATTTT | TRBV2 | NA | TRBJ2-3 | TRBD1
CASSMGTGGLSSYNEQFF | TGTGCCAGCAGCATGGGGACAGGGGGCCTGAGCTCCTACAATGAGCAGTTCTTC | TRBV7-2 | few | TRBJ2-1 | TRBD1
CASSDRDRRQETQYF | TGTGCCAGCAGCGACCGGGACAGGCGACAAGAGACCCAGTACTTC | TRBV7-9 | many | TRBJ2-5 | TRBD1
CASSKDSSFRYEQYF | TGTGCCAGCAGCAAAGACTCCTCTTTCCGCTACGAGCAGTACTTC | TRBV3-1 | NA | TRBJ2-7 | NA
CASSPPVGLAVSSYEQYF | TGTGCCAGCTCACCACCGGTTGGGCTAGCGGTCAGCTCCTACGAGCAGTACTTC | TRBV18 | NA | TRBJ2-7 | TRBD2
CATSLRTGDGYTF | TGTGCCACCAGCCTTCGGACAGGTGACGGCTACACCTTC | TRBV15 | many | TRBJ1-2 | TRBD1
CASSFRSADTQYF | TGTGCCAGCAGCTTTAGGAGTGCAGATACGCAGTATTTT | TRBV11-3 | NA | TRBJ2-3 | NA
CASSQVMENTEAFF | TGCGCCAGCAGCCAAGTTATGGAGAACACTGAAGCTTTCTTT | TRBV4-1 | few | TRBJ1-1 | NA
CAISERIPEIGELFF | TGTGCCATCAGTGAAAGAATACCAGAAATTGGGGAGCTGTTTTTT | TRBV10-3 | few | TRBJ2-2 | NA
CSAWEEDEKNTGELFF | TGCAGTGCTTGGGAGGAAGATGAGAAGAACACCGGGGAGCTGTTTTTT | TRBV20-1 | NA | TRBJ2-2 | NA
CASSQTSGRAETQYF | TGTGCCAGCAGCCAGACTAGCGGGAGAGCAGAGACCCAGTACTTC | TRBV12-3/TRBV12-4 | many | TRBJ2-5 | TRBD2
CSAGTGGYEQYF | TGCAGCGCCGGGACAGGGGGTTACGAGCAGTACTTC | TRBV29-1 | many | TRBJ2-7 | TRBD1
CASSRVWTGTEAFF | TGTGCCAGCAGTCGAGTTTGGACAGGGACTGAAGCTTTCTTT | TRBV12-3/TRBV12-4 | NA | TRBJ1-1 | TRBD1